A single sample is the source of the 32 T cell receptor beta chains below, sequenced in a study of blood T cell repertoires in COVID-19. Some clones are missing from TCRdb's copy, which holds only in-frame ones; the method was immunoSEQ multiplex PCR. The data show 150,000 to 200,000 clones, roughly 91% seen once. Sequencing input: peripheral blood. Source of these receptors: a man aged 35 to 55 with active or convalescent COVID-19.

A remark on this clone: Other DNA sequences in the sample encode the same CDR3. The chain recombines TRBV5-1 with TRBJ2-7, with TRBD1 matching over 11 bases. This CDR3 contains 14 residues. Per germline, CDR1 SGHRS and CDR2 YFSETQ. Trimming cost V 2 bases and J 4 bases; bases outside gene matches: 2. The CDR3 loop reads CASSFGTGGYEQYF. CDR3 coding DNA: TGCGCCAGCAGCTTCGGGACAGGGGGGTACGAGCAGTACTTC.

The rearrangement links TRBV6-5 to TRBJ1-2; unclear D gene. The CDR3 is made up of 15 amino acids. Germline CDR1 MNHEY, CDR2 SVGAGI. V dropped 5 bases and J dropped 2 bases, with 15 bases sitting between them. The CDR3, as DNA: TGTGCCAGCAGTACCACCCCGACTGAGAACTATGGCTACACCTTC. Translating it yields CASSTTPTENYGYTF.

The rearrangement links TRBV28 to TRBJ2-7; TRBD1 matches at 8 bases. J lost 2 bases, V lost 4 bases, and 4 bases had no gene match. The CDR3 loop spans 14 amino acids. The V gene's germline CDR1 is MDHEN and CDR2 SYDVKM. As DNA, the CDR3 is TGTGCCAGCAGTTACGGGACAGGAGCCTACGAGCAGTACTTC. It specifies CASSYGTGAYEQYF. Supplemented by reference TRBV28 and TRBJ2-7, the full variable domain reads DVKVTQSSRYLVKRTGEKVFLECVQDMDHENMFWYRQDPGLGLRLIYFSYDVKMKEKGDIPEGYSVSREKKERFSLILESASTNQTSMYLCASSYGTGAYEQYFGPGTRLTVT.

The V and J genes are TRBV4-2 and TRBJ2-5; tentative D call: TRBD2 (6 bases). CDR3 length equals 15 residues. V was cut by 5 bases and J by 4 bases, with 17 bases left in between. Germline CDR1 LGHNA, CDR2 YNFKEQ. The CDR3 region is CASSSQGGVVETQYF. The CDR3 bases are TGTGCCAGCAGCTCCCAGGGCGGGGTGGTAGAGACCCAGTACTTC.

V and J are TRBV21-1 and TRBJ1-5; the table calls TRBD1, which could not be checked here. TRBV21-1 is labeled a pseudogene. The CDR3 spans 14 residues. The CDR3 loop reads CARRTSDSNQPQHF. In nucleotides, the CDR3 is TGTGCCAGAAGGACATCTGATAGCAATCAGCCCCAGCATTTT.

The V and J genes are TRBV11-3 and TRBJ2-3; 8 bases match TRBD1. The germline CDR1 and CDR2 sequences are SGHNT and YENEEA. V trimming: 8 bases; J trimming: 3 bases; junction bases outside the gene matches: 1. This CDR3 has 12 amino acids. The CDR3 reads CASQGATDTQYF. The CDR3 region has the DNA TGTGCCAGCCAGGGGGCTACAGATACGCAGTATTTT.

This clone was seen only a few times. This sequence joins TRBV7-8 and TRBJ2-7; maybe TRBD1 (6 bases). CDR3 length: 15 residues. The V end lost 4 bases, the J end lost 0 bases, and 13 bases lay between the germline ends. Per the germline V gene, CDR1 is SGHVS and CDR2 is FQNEAQ. The CDR3 sequence: CASSSLTGSSYEQYF. The CDR3 DNA follows: TGTGCCAGCAGCTCCCTGACAGGCAGCTCCTACGAGCAGTACTTC.

The chain employs TRBV3-1 (or the pseudogene TRBV3-2) and TRBJ1-1; no reliable D call. The CDR3 loop spans 17 amino acids. Germline lookup yields CDR1 LGHDT and CDR2 YNNKEL (reference sequence). The V and J ends lost 1 base and 4 bases respectively, with 19 bases between them. CDR3 amino acids: CASSQALGGPMITEAFF. The CDR3 DNA is TGTGCCAGCAGCCAAGCCTTGGGAGGGCCGATGATCACTGAAGCTTTCTTT.

V and J are TRBV19 and TRBJ1-2; D unclear. The CDR3 consists of 15 residues. Germline V lookup: CDR1 LNHDA, CDR2 SQIVND (reference sequence). With 3 bases removed from V and 2 bases from J, the gap between germline ends came to 13 bases. CDR3 nucleotides: TGTGCCAGTAGTATTAACATGAGGCCCAACTATGGCTACACCTTC. The encoded protein is CASSINMRPNYGYTF.

This clone has a handful of counts. The J gene is TRBJ2-3, the V gene TRBV6-2 or TRBV6-3, with 7 bases lining up with TRBD2. The CDR3 is made up of 12 amino acids. J gave up 9 bases and V 5 bases, and 5 bases lay outside the gene matches. Germline lookup yields CDR1 MNHEY and CDR2 SVGEGT. The CDR3 loop is CASSSGVGTQYF. The DNA of the CDR3 is TGTGCCAGCAGTAGCGGGGTAGGCACGCAGTATTTT.

This clone was seen more than once but under ten times. The chain couples TRBV6-5 to TRBJ2-7; D is possibly TRBD1 (6 bases). CDR3 length equals 13 residues. V dropped 8 bases and J dropped 2 bases, with 13 bases sitting between them. Germline loops: CDR1 MNHEY, CDR2 SVGAGI. Here the CDR3 DNA reads TGTGCCAGCTGTACAGGGCCCCCCTACGAGCAGTACTTC. It specifies CASCTGPPYEQYF.

The chain employs TRBV5-1 and TRBJ2-7, with TRBD2 identical over 7 bases. Germline V lookup: CDR1 SGHRS, CDR2 YFSETQ. With 4 bases clipped from V and 5 bases from J, the junction kept 6 bases outside the gene matches. CDR3 length equals 13 residues. The CDR3 region is CASSGGRGDEQYF. The CDR3 DNA reads as TGCGCCAGCAGCGGCGGGAGAGGGGACGAGCAGTACTTC.

The chain combines TRBV19 with TRBJ1-4; no clear D. CDR3 length: 15 amino acids. CDR1 LNHDA and CDR2 SQIVND come from the germline V gene (reference sequence). V was pared by 1 base and J by 7 bases, with 13 bases between. The CDR3 bases are TGTGCCAGTAGTATAGCCGGGTCAGCGGGTGAAAAACTGTTTTTT. It yields the protein CASSIAGSAGEKLFF.

V usage is TRBV13 and J usage is TRBJ1-1; 8 nucleotides line up with TRBD1. Germline-derived CDR1 and CDR2 are PRHDT and FYEKMQ (reference sequence). The CDR3 totals 14 residues. V lost 5 bases to trimming and J lost 4 bases; unmatched junction nucleotides: 6. CDR3 sequence: CASSGRDRSTEAFF. CDR3 nucleotides: TGTGCCAGCAGCGGGCGGGACAGGAGCACTGAAGCTTTCTTT.

This clone was picked up one time. The chain couples TRBV7-9 to TRBJ1-1; a possible D gene is TRBD1 (5 bases). CDR1 is SEHNR, CDR2 FQNEAQ, per germline (reference sequence). This CDR3 is built from 14 residues. With 3 bases removed from V and 1 base from J, the gap between germline ends came to 9 bases. Written as DNA, the CDR3 is TGTGCCAGCAGCTTCCAGACAGAGAACACTGAAGCTTTCTTT. As protein: CASSFQTENTEAFF.

This chain joins TRBV6-5 and TRBJ2-7; maybe TRBD1 (6 bases). From germline, CDR1 is MNHEY and CDR2 SVGAGI. V shed 0 bases and J shed 1 base, with 10 bases lying between them. The CDR3 has 15 residues. The CDR3 DNA is TGTGCCAGCAGTTACTCGGCAGGGGAATCCTACGAGCAGTACTTC. As protein: CASSYSAGESYEQYF.

The gene calls are TRBV29-1 and TRBJ1-4, with unresolved D. There are 14 residues in the CDR3. Trimming cost V 0 bases and J 10 bases, with 15 bases left between them. Germline V gene sequence: CDR1 SQVTM, CDR2 ANQGSEA. In DNA, the CDR3 is TGCAGCGTTGAAGATTCGACAAGTGACGGAAAACTGTTTTTT. Translating it yields CSVEDSTSDGKLFF.

The rearrangement joins TRBV6-5 to TRBJ2-7; D perhaps matches TRBD1 (5 bases). V gave up 10 bases and J gave up 1 base, with 17 bases separating them. From germline, CDR1 is MNHEY and CDR2 SVGAGI. This CDR3 spans 14 amino acids. The CDR3 DNA reads TGTGCCACGAAATTAAGGGGTGAATCCTACGAGCAGTACTTC. Protein: CATKLRGESYEQYF.

This chain connects TRBV7-9 to TRBJ1-5; D gene uncertain. The CDR3 runs 14 residues. CDR1 is SEHNR and CDR2 is FQNEAQ in the germline V gene (reference sequence). Trimming shortened V by 4 bases and J by 10 bases, and 17 bases separated the two germline ends. CDR3 bases: TGTGCCAGCAGCTCTAACACGGGGATCCAACCCCAGCATTTT. Its translation: CASSSNTGIQPQHF. The complete variable domain, with remaining parts taken from reference TRBV7-9 and TRBJ1-5, reads DTGVSQNPRHKITKRGQNVTFRCDPISEHNRLYWYRQTLGQGPEFLTYFQNEAQLEKSRLLSDRFSAERPKGSFSTLEIQRTEQGDSAMYLCASSSNTGIQPQHFGDGTRLSIL.

This chain links TRBV24-1 with TRBJ1-1, with 9 bases aligning to TRBD1. This CDR3 has 16 amino acids. V shed 4 bases and J 4 bases; nucleotides not matched to a gene: 9. Germline CDR1 is KGHDR and CDR2 is SFDVKD. The CDR3 is CATSDTPGQGSTEAFF. CDR3 DNA: TGTGCCACCAGTGACACGCCGGGACAGGGTTCCACTGAAGCTTTCTTT.

The V call is TRBV11-3, the J call TRBJ2-1; the D is unclear. Per germline, CDR1 SGHNT and CDR2 YENEEA. This CDR3 has 11 amino acids. V was cut by 5 bases and J by 9 bases, with 8 bases left in between. CDR3 region: CASSPNSEQFF. The CDR3 coding sequence is TGTGCCAGCAGCCCCAACAGTGAGCAGTTCTTC.

The chain is built from TRBV7-2 and TRBJ1-6; 8 nucleotides match TRBD1. J lost 7 bases, V lost 2 bases, and 7 bases had no gene match. Germline CDR1 reads SGHTA; CDR2 reads FQGNSA. The CDR3 extends over 16 amino acids. Here the CDR3 DNA reads TGTGCCAGCAGCTTAAAGGGGCAGGGGGCCAATTCACCCCTCCACTTT. Translating it yields CASSLKGQGANSPLHF.

A few counts support this clone. The chain combines TRBV21-1 with TRBJ1-5. TRBV21-1 is reported as a pseudogene. This CDR3 is 16 amino acids long. CDR3 in amino acids: CASSKERSWGNQPQHF. The CDR3, as DNA: TGTGCCAGCAGCAAAGAGAGGTCGTGGGGCAATCAGCCCCAGCATTTT.

CDR3: CASSEGTAPYEQYF. CDR3 nucleotides: TGTGCCAGCAGTGAAGGGACAGCCCCCTACGAGCAGTACTTC. The V gene is TRBV2, the J gene TRBJ2-7; weak D call: TRBD1 (6 bases). The CDR3 totals 14 residues. Per germline, CDR1 SNHLY and CDR2 FYNNEI. V lost 1 base to trimming and J lost 2 bases, with 9 bases between them.

The chain couples TRBV19 to TRBJ2-2, with 10 bases identical to TRBD2. Trimming at V came to 5 bases and at J to 2 bases, leaving 5 bases not matched to a gene. Germline CDR1 LNHDA, CDR2 SQIVND (reference sequence). The CDR3 sequence is 16 residues long. CDR3 amino acids: CASSRVLAGNTGELFF. The CDR3 bases are TGTGCCAGTAGTCGGGTACTAGCGGGAAACACCGGGGAGCTGTTTTTT.

The chain employs TRBV5-1 and TRBJ1-1; the D is unclear. CDR1 and CDR2 (germline): SGHRS, YFSETQ. The V gene lost 0 bases and the J gene lost 8 bases, with 11 bases spanning the gap. The CDR3 is made up of 13 amino acids. The CDR3 DNA is TGCGCCAGCAGCTTGGTGGCGGGCTCGGAAGCTTTCTTT. It is translated as CASSLVAGSEAFF.

This chain joins TRBV10-3 and TRBJ1-2; no clear D. This CDR3 contains 13 residues. V lost 6 bases and J 8 bases, leaving 16 bases between the germline ends. The germline V gene has CDR1 ENHRY and CDR2 SYGVKD. The CDR3 DNA is TGTGCCATCAGCGGAGGGCGCACGGGAGGCTACACCTTC. It codes for CAISGGRTGGYTF.

The chain joins TRBV28 to TRBJ2-3; D is possibly TRBD2 (5 bases). This CDR3 comprises 12 residues. The V end was cut by 6 bases, the J end by 4 bases, with 8 bases between. Germline V gene sequence: CDR1 MDHEN, CDR2 SYDVKM. The CDR3 bases are TGTGCCAGCAGGAGGGCCCCAGATACGCAGTATTTT. The encoded protein is CASRRAPDTQYF.

The rearrangement links TRBV3-1 (or the pseudogene TRBV3-2) to TRBJ1-5; 10 nucleotides match TRBD1. Looked up from germline, CDR1 is LGHDT and CDR2 is YNNKEL (reference sequence). Losses at the gene ends were 1 base for V and 7 bases for J; bases not matched to a gene: 1. The CDR3 has 14 amino acids. The CDR3 loop reads CASSQGQGAQPQHF. CDR3 coding DNA: TGTGCCAGCAGCCAAGGACAGGGGGCACAGCCCCAGCATTTT.

The chain is built from TRBV7-2 and TRBJ2-5; a possible D gene is TRBD1 (7 bases). Germline V lookup: CDR1 SGHTA, CDR2 FQGNSA. V lost 6 bases and J lost 5, with 10 bases in between. CDR3 length: 12 residues. In DNA, the CDR3 is TGTGCCAGCAGTTCAGGGGGGGAGACCCAGTACTTC. Its protein product is CASSSGGETQYF. The complete variable domain, with remaining parts taken from reference TRBV7-2 and TRBJ2-5, reads GAGVSQSPSNKVTEKGKDVELRCDPISGHTALYWYRQSLGQGLEFLIYFQGNSAPDKSGLPSDRFSAERTGGSVSTLTIQRTQQEDSAVYLCASSSGGETQYFGPGTRLLVL.

The gene calls are TRBV9 and TRBJ2-3, with 8 positions matching TRBD2. V lost 2 bases to trimming and J lost 11 bases; unmatched junction nucleotides: 10. The CDR3 runs to 14 residues. The V gene's germline CDR1 is SGDLS and CDR2 YYNGEE. The CDR3 loop is CASSVWGTGGLQYF. CDR3 bases: TGTGCCAGCAGCGTCTGGGGGACGGGGGGGCTGCAGTATTTT.

This rearrangement joins TRBV28 to TRBJ2-6, with unresolved D. V lost 7 bases and J lost 1, with 8 bases in between. From germline, CDR1 is MDHEN and CDR2 SYDVKM. The CDR3 covers 14 residues. The CDR3 bases are TGTGCCAGCACCAGGCGTTCTGGGGCCAACGTCCTGACTTTC. This gives the protein CASTRRSGANVLTF.